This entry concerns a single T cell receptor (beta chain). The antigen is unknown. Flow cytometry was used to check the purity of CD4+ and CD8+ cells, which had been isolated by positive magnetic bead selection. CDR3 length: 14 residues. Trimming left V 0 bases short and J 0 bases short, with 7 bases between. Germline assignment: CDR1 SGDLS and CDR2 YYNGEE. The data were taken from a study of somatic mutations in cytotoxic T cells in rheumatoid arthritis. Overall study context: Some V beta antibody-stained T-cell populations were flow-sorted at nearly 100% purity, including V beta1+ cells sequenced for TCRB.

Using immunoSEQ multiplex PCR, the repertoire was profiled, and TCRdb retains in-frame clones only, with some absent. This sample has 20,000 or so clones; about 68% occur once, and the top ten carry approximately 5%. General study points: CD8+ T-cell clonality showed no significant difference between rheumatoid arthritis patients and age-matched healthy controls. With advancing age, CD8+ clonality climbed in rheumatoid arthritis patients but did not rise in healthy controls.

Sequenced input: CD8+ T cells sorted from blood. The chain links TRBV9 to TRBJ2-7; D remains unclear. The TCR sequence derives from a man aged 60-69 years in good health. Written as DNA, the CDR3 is TGTGCCAGCAGCGTAGTGGCTGCCTCCTACGAGCAGTACTTC. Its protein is CASSVVAASYEQYF.